The clone carrying this T cell receptor (beta chain) was observed once. The antigen remains unidentified. Assay used: immunoSEQ multiplex PCR; TCRdb lists only in-frame clones, some missing. The repertoire holds 79,000 or so clones, with about 92% as singletons. V was pared by 3 bases and J by 5 bases, with 14 bases between. CDR1 MNHEY and CDR2 SVGEGT come from the germline V gene. The CDR3 length is 15 residues. The data are from a study of T cell responses to AZD1222 COVID-19 vaccine. Study-wide findings and caveats: In a largely white British group with more females than males, clonal diversity was possibly underestimated. Baseline seropositives among AZD1222 recipients totaled only 5 to 7. Regions 160-218 and 743-854 dominated among vaccine-associated CD4 TCRs spanning spike.

The material sequenced was peripheral blood, taken 28 days after the second AZD1222 dose. This TCR was recovered from an adult who received the AZD1222 COVID-19 vaccine. This chain uses TRBV6-2 or TRBV6-3 with TRBJ1-5; D gene uncertain. CDR3 DNA: TGTGCCAGCAGTTATCGCTCGGCCGGGCATCAGCCCCAGCATTTT. It encodes CASSYRSAGHQPQHF.